This T cell receptor beta chain emerged from a study of T cell responses to AZD1222 COVID-19 vaccine. Measured with immunoSEQ multiplex PCR; TCRdb has only the in-frame clones, and not every one. The sample holds about 180,000 clones, about 90% seen once. Whole-study results and caveats: The CD4 TCRs associated with vaccination extended across spike and predominated at 160-218 and 743-854. White British donors predominated, females outnumbered males, and clonal diversity was possibly underestimated. All repertoire sampling was performed exclusively after the peak T cell response.

As for this clone: Its target is unknown.

With V trimmed by 3 bases and J by 3 bases, 2 bases remained unmatched. CDR1 is LGHDT and CDR2 is YNNKEL in the germline V gene (reference sequence). The CDR3 loop spans 15 amino acids. This TCR was sampled from an adult who received the AZD1222 COVID-19 vaccine. Sequencing used peripheral blood, obtained 28 days after the second AZD1222 dose. The chain couples TRBV3-1 (or the pseudogene TRBV3-2) to TRBJ2-3; 11 bases align to TRBD2. CDR3 residues: CASSHSGGGTDTQYF. DNA for the CDR3: TGTGCCAGCAGCCATAGCGGGGGGGGAACAGATACGCAGTATTTT.